This TCR beta chain was sequenced for a study of blood T cell repertoires in COVID-19. The ends were cut back, 1 base at V and 6 bases at J, with 7 bases in the middle. The CDR3 has 13 amino acids. Germline lookup yields CDR1 MGHRA and CDR2 YSYEKL. The assay was immunoSEQ multiplex PCR, and TCRdb's table has in-frame clones only and misses some. The repertoire has about 290,000 clones, about 85% of them found once; the top ten carry 4.1%. The V gene is TRBV4-1, the J gene TRBJ1-5; D unclear. This clonotype was sampled from a woman aged 45-65 years with active or convalescent COVID-19. Specimen: peripheral blood. The DNA of the CDR3 is TGCGCCAGCAGCCAAGTATTGGCTCAGCCCCAGCATTTT. Protein sequence: CASSQVLAQPQHF.